This T cell receptor (beta chain) was found in a study of blood T cell repertoires in COVID-19. Trimming stripped 1 base from V and 1 base from J, with 8 bases between. This CDR3 spans 15 amino acids. Germline V gene lookup returns CDR1 LGHDT and CDR2 YNNKEL (reference sequence). TCRdb keeps only in-frame clones here, not all; method: immunoSEQ multiplex PCR. There are a few hundred thousand clones in the sample; roughly 85% occur only once, and less than 4% lies in the top ten. The specimen sequenced was peripheral blood. This sequence was found in a woman younger than 35 with acute or convalescent COVID-19. The chain recombines TRBV3-1 (or the pseudogene TRBV3-2) with TRBJ1-5; TRBD1 is a possible D gene (5 bases). This CDR3 is CASSQGWGSNQPQHF. Written as DNA, the CDR3 is TGTGCCAGCAGCCAAGGGTGGGGCAGCAATCAGCCCCAGCATTTT.